Following are 27 T cell receptor beta chains from one sample sequenced in a study of blood T cell repertoires in COVID-19 (dated by TCRdb to about 2020). The protocol used for the library was the immunoSEQ multiplex PCR assay. This immuneACCESS table, as held by TCRdb, lists in-frame sequences with V and J called but not all clones. Of the missing ones, under half trace to an unresolved V gene in checked studies; the others have no known cause. In all, the sample holds about 240,000 clones, and roughly 86% of those were seen once. The ten largest clonotypes hold 3% to 4% of the sample. Source material: PBMCs or T cells enriched from blood (not recorded which). The receptors stem from a middle-aged woman with acute COVID-19.

This clone was counted a single time. The genes are TRBV9 and TRBJ1-4, with 8 bases matching TRBD1. In germline, CDR1 is SGDLS, CDR2 YYNGEE. The CDR3 spans 15 residues. J gave up 8 bases and V 3 bases, and 9 bases lay outside the gene matches. The CDR3 here is CASSASTGVGEKLFF. DNA for the CDR3: TGTGCCAGCAGCGCGTCGACAGGGGTAGGAGAAAAACTGTTTTTT.

V gene TRBV7-2 combines with J gene TRBJ2-7; TRBD2 might be the D (6 bases). The CDR3 extends over 15 amino acids. With 6 bases removed from V and 3 bases from J, the gap between germline ends came to 18 bases. CDR1 is SGHTA, CDR2 FQGNSA, per germline. Written as DNA, the CDR3 is TGTGCCAGCAGGCTACAATTCGGGACTTACTACGAGCAGTACTTC. Residues: CASRLQFGTYYEQYF. Supplemented by reference TRBV7-2 and TRBJ2-7, the full variable domain reads GAGVSQSPSNKVTEKGKDVELRCDPISGHTALYWYRQSLGQGLEFLIYFQGNSAPDKSGLPSDRFSAERTGGSVSTLTIQRTQQEDSAVYLCASRLQFGTYYEQYFGPGTRLTVT.

This clone was observed a few times. The chain employs TRBV4-1 and TRBJ1-4; D is possibly TRBD1 (5 bases). CDR1 MGHRA and CDR2 YSYEKL come from the germline V gene. The CDR3 runs 15 residues. V was clipped by 6 bases and J by 3 bases, with 14 bases between them. Here the CDR3 reads CASSTPETANEKLFF. In DNA, the CDR3 is TGCGCCAGCAGTACCCCTGAGACAGCTAATGAAAAACTGTTTTTT.

The V and J genes are TRBV11-3 and TRBJ2-7; no clear D. Per germline, CDR1 SGHNT and CDR2 YENEEA. The V end was cut by 3 bases, the J end by 2 bases, with 8 bases between. The CDR3 spans 13 residues. CDR3 in DNA: TGTGCCAGCAGCTTGTCTAGGACCTACGAGCAGTACTTC. Protein: CASSLSRTYEQYF. Looking up the rest from reference TRBV11-3 and TRBJ2-7 gives the full variable domain: EAGVVQSPRYKIIEKKQPVAFWCNPISGHNTLYWYLQNLGQGPELLIRYENEEAVDDSQLPKDRFSAERLKGVDSTLKIQPAELGDSAVYLCASSLSRTYEQYFGPGTRLTVT.

The chain uses TRBV5-4 and TRBJ2-6; D call uncertain. Trimming removed 4 bases at V and 0 bases at J, with 5 bases between. The V gene's germline CDR1 is SGHNT and CDR2 YYREEE (reference sequence). The CDR3 extends over 14 amino acids. The CDR3 nucleotides are TGTGCCAGCAGCCCGTACTCTGGGGCCAACGTCCTGACTTTC. This codes for CASSPYSGANVLTF.

This clone was seen a handful of times. The J gene is TRBJ1-1, the V gene TRBV3-1 (or the pseudogene TRBV3-2); TRBD1 is a possible D gene (5 bases). CDR1 and CDR2 from the germline V gene are LGHDT and YNNKEL (reference sequence). The CDR3 is 15 amino acids. V was trimmed by 1 base and J by 3 bases, leaving 12 bases between them. CDR3: CASSQGLQGYTEAFF. CDR3 nucleotides: TGTGCCAGCAGCCAAGGGCTCCAGGGATACACTGAAGCTTTCTTT.

The chain links TRBV5-1 to TRBJ2-1; 8 nucleotides line up with TRBD1. This CDR3 spans 17 amino acids. V lost 0 bases, J lost 12 bases, and 17 bases stayed unmatched. Germline V CDR1 and CDR2: SGHRS, YFSETQ. The CDR3 nucleotides read TGCGCCAGCAGCTTGGAATCGGACAGGGCGACGGGGACTCCGCAGTTCTTC. Residues: CASSLESDRATGTPQFF.

The chain recombines TRBV27 with TRBJ2-7, with TRBD2 matching 8 bases. In germline, CDR1 is MNHEY, CDR2 SMNVEV (reference sequence). V was pared by 0 bases and J by 2 bases, with 6 bases of the junction left unmatched. The CDR3 covers 16 residues. The CDR3 region is CASSLSPSGGTYEQYF. As DNA, the CDR3 is TGTGCCAGCAGTTTATCTCCCAGCGGGGGAACCTACGAGCAGTACTTC.

V gene TRBV19 combines with J gene TRBJ1-5; TRBD1 matches at 7 bases. The junction had 8 bases not matched to a gene; V was cut back by 1 base and J by 2 bases. CDR3 length: 17 amino acids. CDR1 and CDR2 from the germline V gene are LNHDA and SQIVND (reference sequence). CDR3 in amino acids: CASSIGGTELRNQPQHF. Written as DNA, the CDR3 is TGTGCCAGTAGTATAGGAGGGACAGAACTCCGCAATCAGCCCCAGCATTTT. The entire variable domain, with the rest obtained from reference TRBV19 and TRBJ1-5, is as follows: DGGITQSPKYLFRKEGQNVTLSCEQNLNHDAMYWYRQDPGQGLRLIYYSQIVNDFQKGDIAEGYSVSREKKESFPLTVTSAQKNPTAFYLCASSIGGTELRNQPQHFGDGTRLSIL.

This clone was seen a single time. This sequence joins TRBV3-1 (or the pseudogene TRBV3-2) and TRBJ1-4, with a weak D call TRBD1 (5 bases). The CDR3 totals 14 residues. Trimming stripped 1 base from V and 5 bases from J, with 8 bases between. Germline lookup yields CDR1 LGHDT and CDR2 YNNKEL (reference sequence). CDR3 amino acids: CASSQGQNNEKLFF. The CDR3 DNA is TGTGCCAGCAGCCAAGGACAGAACAATGAAAAACTGTTTTTT.

The V call is TRBV7-9, the J call TRBJ2-2; 11 bases line up with TRBD2. V was clipped by 3 bases and J by 6 bases; unmatched bases: 3. Germline lookup yields CDR1 SEHNR and CDR2 FQNEAQ (reference sequence). This CDR3 comprises 15 residues. Written as DNA, the CDR3 is TGTGCCAGCAGCTTGAGTAGCGGGAGGGCCGGGGAGCTGTTTTTT. Encoded protein: CASSLSSGRAGELFF.

This chain connects TRBV10-3 to TRBJ1-1, with unresolved D. CDR1 and CDR2 from the germline V gene are ENHRY and SYGVKD. The ends were cut back, 3 bases at V and 0 bases at J, with 8 bases in the middle. This CDR3 comprises 14 residues. The CDR3 DNA reads as TGTGCCATCAGTGAAACAGAACTGAACACTGAAGCTTTCTTT. Translation: CAISETELNTEAFF.

The rearrangement links TRBV27 to TRBJ2-2, with 10 bases matching TRBD1. The germline CDR1 and CDR2 sequences are MNHEY and SMNVEV (reference sequence). V trimming: 6 bases; J trimming: 3 bases; junction bases outside the gene matches: 4. The CDR3 totals 15 residues. CDR3 sequence: CASRTGGPDTGELFF. The CDR3 DNA reads as TGTGCCAGCAGGACAGGGGGCCCGGACACCGGGGAGCTGTTTTTT.

This clone has a single count. The V gene is TRBV6-1, the J gene TRBJ2-5; D remains ambiguous. CDR3 length equals 12 residues. Trimming cost V 1 base and J 5 bases, with 5 bases left between them. Germline V gene sequence: CDR1 MNHNS, CDR2 SASEGT. CDR3 residues: CASSEGRETQYF. CDR3 nucleotide sequence: TGTGCCAGCAGTGAAGGCCGGGAGACCCAGTACTTC.

The gene calls are TRBV21-1 and TRBJ1-3; the DNA was not compared with TRBD1, the D call given in the table. TRBV21-1 is an annotated pseudogene. The CDR3 sequence is 19 residues long. CDR3 bases: TGTGCCAGCAGCAAAGAGGGAAAAAGGGGACACTTCAGGGGAAACACCATATATTTT. It specifies CASSKEGKRGHFRGNTIYF.

V is TRBV7-3 and J is TRBJ1-1; TRBD1 aligns across 8 bases. The CDR3 contains 13 residues. The V and J ends lost 4 bases and 6 bases, in that order; junction bases with no gene match: 4. Germline assignment: CDR1 SGHTA and CDR2 FQGTGA. CDR3 sequence: CASSSTGAAEAFF. The CDR3 DNA reads as TGTGCCAGCAGCTCGACAGGGGCCGCTGAAGCTTTCTTT.

The J gene is TRBJ2-1, the V gene TRBV24-1; 10 nucleotides align to TRBD2. Trimming removed 4 bases from V and 4 bases from J; junction bases left unmatched: 6. The CDR3 sequence is 16 residues long. Germline-derived CDR1 and CDR2 are KGHDR and SFDVKD. This CDR3 is CATSDATSGSYNEQFF. In DNA form, the CDR3 reads TGTGCCACCAGTGACGCGACTAGCGGGTCTTACAATGAGCAGTTCTTC.

The J gene is TRBJ1-3, the V gene TRBV7-6; TRBD1 matches 7 bases. This CDR3 contains 17 residues. The trim removed 4 bases at V and 0 bases at J, leaving 9 bases unmatched. Germline loops: CDR1 SGHVS, CDR2 FNYEAQ. The CDR3 loop reads CASSSWTGQSSGNTIYF. The CDR3 DNA follows: TGTGCCAGCAGCTCATGGACGGGACAGAGCTCTGGAAACACCATATATTTT.

V usage is TRBV5-1 and J usage is TRBJ2-5, with 7 nucleotides matching TRBD2. From germline, CDR1 is SGHRS and CDR2 YFSETQ. CDR3 length: 16 amino acids. The trim removed 1 base at V and 4 bases at J, leaving 10 bases unmatched. The CDR3 DNA is TGCGCCAGCAGCTTGTATTCAGGCGGGGGAGGAGAGACCCAGTACTTC. Protein sequence: CASSLYSGGGGETQYF.

This sequence joins TRBV19 and TRBJ2-1; TRBD2 agrees at 11 bases. Germline V gene sequence: CDR1 LNHDA, CDR2 SQIVND (reference sequence). The CDR3 is made up of 18 amino acids. The trim removed 4 bases at V and 7 bases at J, leaving 15 bases unmatched. CDR3 sequence: CASSSNRESSGRRNEQFF. CDR3 sequence (DNA): TGTGCCAGTAGTAGTAACAGGGAGTCTAGCGGGAGGAGGAATGAGCAGTTCTTC.

The chain combines TRBV11-3 with TRBJ2-7; D remains ambiguous. This CDR3 region has 13 residues. V lost 1 base and J 4 bases, leaving 8 bases between the germline ends. The germline V gene encodes CDR1 SGHNT and CDR2 YENEEA. CDR3 residues: CASSLGADYEQYF. The DNA of the CDR3 is TGTGCCAGCAGCTTAGGGGCAGATTACGAGCAGTACTTC.

The chain employs TRBV4-2 and TRBJ2-5, with 12 nucleotides matching TRBD2. V trimming: 0 bases; J trimming: 5 bases; junction bases outside the gene matches: 10. Germline V gene data show CDR1 as LGHNA and CDR2 as YNFKEQ. The CDR3 consists of 18 residues. As DNA, the CDR3 is TGTGCCAGCAGCCAAGACATTGAGACTAGCGGGAGCCGGGAGACCCAGTACTTC. Translated: CASSQDIETSGSRETQYF.

The chain joins TRBV29-1 to TRBJ1-5; D is undetermined. CDR1 and CDR2 (germline): SQVTM, ANQGSEA. Trimming stripped 4 bases from V and 9 bases from J, with 16 bases between. The CDR3 is made up of 13 amino acids. The DNA of the CDR3 is TGCAGCGTTGGACCGCCAGCAATAGCGCCCCAGCATTTT. As protein: CSVGPPAIAPQHF.

This clone was recorded only once. This sequence joins TRBV2 and TRBJ2-3, with D possibly TRBD1 on 6 matching bases. This CDR3 contains 14 residues. Germline lookup yields CDR1 SNHLY and CDR2 FYNNEI. V lost 7 bases, J lost 3 bases, and 14 bases lay in between. CDR3 coding DNA: TGTGCCAGCACTCTTCAGGGGACGACAGATACGCAGTATTTT. Protein sequence: CASTLQGTTDTQYF. Supplemented by reference TRBV2 and TRBJ2-3, the full variable domain reads EPEVTQTPSHQVTQMGQEVILRCVPISNHLYFYWYRQILGQKVEFLVSFYNNEISEKSEIFDDQFSVERPDGSNFTLKIRSTKLEDSAMYFCASTLQGTTDTQYFGPGTRLTVL.

The CDR3 DNA follows: TGTGCCAGCAGCTCCACATCCGAAGCTTTCTTT. The encoded protein is CASSSTSEAFF. The chain carries TRBV9 and TRBJ1-1; no firm D call. There are 11 residues in the CDR3. The germline V and J ends were trimmed by 4 bases and 8 bases, with 9 bases remaining between them. Germline loops: CDR1 SGDLS, CDR2 YYNGEE.

This chain links TRBV6-5 with TRBJ2-5, with 7 bases that match TRBD2. CDR3 size: 11 residues. The junction had 4 bases not matched to a gene; V was cut back by 8 bases and J by 7 bases. Germline V CDR1 and CDR2: MNHEY, SVGAGI. The CDR3 protein is CASGDYGTQYF. For the CDR3, the DNA is TGTGCCAGCGGGGACTACGGGACCCAGTACTTC.

This clone was found a few times. This chain uses TRBV12-3 or TRBV12-4 with TRBJ1-1; tentatively, D is TRBD1 (5 bases). Trimming stripped 2 bases from V and 3 bases from J, with 7 bases between. The CDR3 spans 13 residues. The DNA of the CDR3 is TGTGCCAGCAGTTTACGGGACTACACTGAAGCTTTCTTT. Translation gives CASSLRDYTEAFF.